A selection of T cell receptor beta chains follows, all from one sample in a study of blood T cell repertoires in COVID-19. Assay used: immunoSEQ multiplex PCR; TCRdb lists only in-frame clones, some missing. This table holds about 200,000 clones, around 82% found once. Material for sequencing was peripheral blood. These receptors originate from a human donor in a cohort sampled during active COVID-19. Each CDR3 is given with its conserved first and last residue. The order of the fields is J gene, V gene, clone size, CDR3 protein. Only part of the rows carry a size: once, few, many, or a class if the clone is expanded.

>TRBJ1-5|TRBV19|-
CASSKDRGTNQPQHF
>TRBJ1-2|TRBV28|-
CASSPTPGQGFYGYTF
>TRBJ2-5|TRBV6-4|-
CASSANGGGQETQYF
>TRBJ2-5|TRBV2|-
CALSRTAFQETQYF
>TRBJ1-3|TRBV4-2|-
CASSQDRRDGNTIYF
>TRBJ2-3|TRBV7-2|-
CASSLGSGRTDTQYF
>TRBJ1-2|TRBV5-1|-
CASSLGQGDGYTF
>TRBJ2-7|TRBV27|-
CASRKRESPYEQYF
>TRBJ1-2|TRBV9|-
CASSLTDRSGYTF
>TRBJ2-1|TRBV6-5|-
CASSKQGQSGFEFF
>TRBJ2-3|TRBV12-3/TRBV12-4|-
CASVFGREGYF
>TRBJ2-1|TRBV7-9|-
CASSSDIDNEQFF
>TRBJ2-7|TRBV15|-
CATSRDRAGGTYEQYF
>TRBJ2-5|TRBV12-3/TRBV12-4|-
CASSPDRRETQYF
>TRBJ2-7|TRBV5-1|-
CASSLVGSIAYEQYF
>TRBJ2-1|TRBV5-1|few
CASSLAGLASYNEQFF
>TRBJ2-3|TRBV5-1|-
CASRAPGDTQYF
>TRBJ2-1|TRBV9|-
CASSPLAGGLGNEQFF
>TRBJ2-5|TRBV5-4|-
CASSPGLAGGKKETQYF
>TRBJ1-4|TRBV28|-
CASSSSGKLFF
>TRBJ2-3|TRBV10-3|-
CAISAGGPTDTQYF
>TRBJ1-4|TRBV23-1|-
CASSRARPPQSTVRNEKLFF
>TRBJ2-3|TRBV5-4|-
CASSPQGTDTQYF
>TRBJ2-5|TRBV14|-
CASSRRLAEETQYF
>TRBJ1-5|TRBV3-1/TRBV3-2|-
CASSQDAAPNQPQHF
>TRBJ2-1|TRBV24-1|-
CATSDLSSGNNEQFF
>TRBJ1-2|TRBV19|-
CASSARGGEDYGYTF
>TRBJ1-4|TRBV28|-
CASSLDVVTGDNEKLFF
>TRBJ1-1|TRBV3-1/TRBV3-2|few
CASSQGEATEAFF
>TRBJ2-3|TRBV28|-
CASSFGLAGEGTQYF
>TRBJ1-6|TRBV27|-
CASSPRGTQSSYNSPLHF
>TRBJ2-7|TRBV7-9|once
CASSSGHYEQYF
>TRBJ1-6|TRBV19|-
CASRSIRDRSSPLHF
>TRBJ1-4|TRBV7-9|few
CASSPGHGIYEKLFF
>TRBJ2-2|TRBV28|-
CASKGTTNTGELFF
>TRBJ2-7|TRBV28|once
CASSFGTGTYEQYF
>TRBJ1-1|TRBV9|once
CASSVTVNTEAFF
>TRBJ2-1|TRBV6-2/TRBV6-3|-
CASSYSEPGLSFF
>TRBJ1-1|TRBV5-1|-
CASSSGSREDTEAFF
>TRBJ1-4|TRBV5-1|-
CASSLDQGTNEKLFF
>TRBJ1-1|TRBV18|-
CASSPNLGREAFF
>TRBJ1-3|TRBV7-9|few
CASSLTRDSTGNTIYF
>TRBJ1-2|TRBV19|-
CASSTTRTGNGYTF
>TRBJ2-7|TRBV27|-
CASSLSGGSRSYYEQYF